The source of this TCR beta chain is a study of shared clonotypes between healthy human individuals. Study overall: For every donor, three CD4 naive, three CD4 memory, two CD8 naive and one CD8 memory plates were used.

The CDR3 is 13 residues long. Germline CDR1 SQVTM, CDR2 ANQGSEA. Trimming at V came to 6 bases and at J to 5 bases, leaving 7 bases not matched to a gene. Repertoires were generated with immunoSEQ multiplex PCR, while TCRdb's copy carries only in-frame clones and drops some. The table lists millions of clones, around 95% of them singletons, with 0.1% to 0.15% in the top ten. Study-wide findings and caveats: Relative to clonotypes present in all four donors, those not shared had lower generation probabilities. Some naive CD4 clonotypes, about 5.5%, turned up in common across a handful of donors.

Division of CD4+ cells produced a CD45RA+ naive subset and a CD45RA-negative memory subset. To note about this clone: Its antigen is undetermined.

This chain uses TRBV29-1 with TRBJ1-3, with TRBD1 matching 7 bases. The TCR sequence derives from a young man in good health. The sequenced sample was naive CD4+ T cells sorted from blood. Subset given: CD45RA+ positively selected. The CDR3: CSVGDRERNTIYF. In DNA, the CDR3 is TGCAGCGTGGGTGACAGGGAAAGAAACACCATATATTTT.